This T cell receptor beta chain is drawn from a study of blood T cell repertoires in COVID-19. The overall study: The analysed material was cDNA or gDNA that came from T cells, B-cell-depleted T cells, or PBMCs.

TCRdb's table, derived via immunoSEQ multiplex PCR, lists solely in-frame clones and lacks some. The sample contains about 340,000 clones, more than 75% of which appear only once. Trimming took off 1 base at V and 8 bases at J, with 5 bases between the two ends. The CDR3 loop spans 11 amino acids. Germline values: CDR1 SEHNR, CDR2 FQNEAQ (reference sequence). The clonotype comes from a woman aged 45-59 years with COVID-19, enrolled during active disease. J is TRBJ1-2 and V is TRBV7-9; D gene unclear. What was sequenced was peripheral blood. The CDR3 is CASSLDLGYTF. The CDR3 DNA reads as TGTGCCAGCAGCTTAGATCTGGGCTACACCTTC.